This T cell receptor beta chain was obtained from a study of T cells in localized non-small cell lung cancer. Study-level findings and limits: Median detection of top 100 tumor clones in adjacent lung was around 57 clones. Longer overall survival accompanied higher blood T cell density.

CDR1 KGHSH and CDR2 LQKENI come from the germline V gene. V shed 3 bases and J 1 base; nucleotides not matched to a gene: 6. The CDR3 loop spans 16 amino acids. The data were produced by immunoSEQ multiplex PCR, yet TCRdb's version contains in-frame clones alone and is incomplete. The sample records 31,000 or so clones, about 82% being singletons. Of note for this clone: Its antigen is not identified.

The receptor was derived from a male donor older than 55 with stage III squamous cell lung carcinoma. The sequenced sample was peripheral blood, obtained before any cancer treatment. The chain is built from TRBV18 and TRBJ2-3; 8 bases agree with TRBD1. The CDR3 loop reads CASSPRTGSGTDTQYF. The CDR3 nucleotides are TGTGCCAGCTCACCGCGGACAGGGTCTGGCACAGATACGCAGTATTTT.